This is a list of T cell receptor beta chains from one sample in a study of cytomegalovirus exposure and HLA in healthy donors. Some clones are missing from TCRdb's copy, which holds only in-frame ones; the method was immunoSEQ multiplex PCR. The sample holds some 160,000 clones, approximately 82% seen once. The sample consisted of PBMCs. The receptors shown here come from a male donor in good health and CMV-seronegative. The CDR3 runs from the conserved cysteine through the conserved F or W. D genes are given only for firm matches. Size is stated for part of the rows, as once, few or many counts, or as a class when the clone is expanded.

J: TRBJ2-3
V: TRBV30
size: .
D: TRBD2
DNA: TGTGCCTGGAGCCCACTAGCGGGAGCGACAGATACGCAGTATTTT
CDR3: CAWSPLAGATDTQYF

J: TRBJ1-2
V: TRBV7-9
size: .
D: .
DNA: TGTGCCAGCAGCTTATCCCAGGGAGGTTTCTATGGCTACACCTTC
CDR3: CASSLSQGGFYGYTF

J: TRBJ1-1
V: TRBV6-5
size: .
D: .
DNA: TGTGCCAGCAGTTACTCGGCGGGGGTTTCTACTGAAGCTTTCTTT
CDR3: CASSYSAGVSTEAFF

J: TRBJ2-7
V: TRBV7-2
size: .
D: TRBD2
DNA: TGTGCCAGCAGCTTAGCCCCGCTAGCGGGGTACGAGCAGTACTTC
CDR3: CASSLAPLAGYEQYF

J: TRBJ2-3
V: TRBV7-2
size: .
D: TRBD2
DNA: TGTGCCAGCAGCCAGACTAGCGGGAGGGCAGATACGCAGTATTTT
CDR3: CASSQTSGRADTQYF

J: TRBJ2-3
V: TRBV15
size: .
D: .
DNA: TGTGCCACCAGCAGAGATGTCCCAGGAGATACGCAGTATTTT
CDR3: CATSRDVPGDTQYF

J: TRBJ2-1
V: TRBV18
size: .
D: TRBD2
DNA: TGTGCCAGCTCACGCGGGACTAGCGGTTACAATGAGCAGTTCTTC
CDR3: CASSRGTSGYNEQFF

J: TRBJ2-3
V: TRBV5-1
size: few
D: .
DNA: TGCGCCAGCAGCTTGAGGGGACTGAGCACAGATACGCAGTATTTT
CDR3: CASSLRGLSTDTQYF

J: TRBJ2-2
V: TRBV4-3
size: .
D: .
DNA: TGCGCCAGCAGCCAAGATGTCAGGCCGGCGAACACCGGGGAGCTGTTTTTT
CDR3: CASSQDVRPANTGELFF

J: TRBJ1-2
V: TRBV7-9
size: .
D: .
DNA: TGCGCCAGCAGCTTACGGAGGGATTCCTATGGCTACACCTTC
CDR3: CASSLRRDSYGYTF

J: TRBJ2-7
V: TRBV5-1
size: .
D: TRBD2
DNA: TGCGCCAGCAGCCCCGGACTAGATTCCTACGAGCAGTACTTC
CDR3: CASSPGLDSYEQYF

J: TRBJ1-5
V: TRBV30
size: .
D: TRBD1
DNA: TGTGCCTGGAGTGGACAGGGGGGACAGCCCCAGCATTTT
CDR3: CAWSGQGGQPQHF